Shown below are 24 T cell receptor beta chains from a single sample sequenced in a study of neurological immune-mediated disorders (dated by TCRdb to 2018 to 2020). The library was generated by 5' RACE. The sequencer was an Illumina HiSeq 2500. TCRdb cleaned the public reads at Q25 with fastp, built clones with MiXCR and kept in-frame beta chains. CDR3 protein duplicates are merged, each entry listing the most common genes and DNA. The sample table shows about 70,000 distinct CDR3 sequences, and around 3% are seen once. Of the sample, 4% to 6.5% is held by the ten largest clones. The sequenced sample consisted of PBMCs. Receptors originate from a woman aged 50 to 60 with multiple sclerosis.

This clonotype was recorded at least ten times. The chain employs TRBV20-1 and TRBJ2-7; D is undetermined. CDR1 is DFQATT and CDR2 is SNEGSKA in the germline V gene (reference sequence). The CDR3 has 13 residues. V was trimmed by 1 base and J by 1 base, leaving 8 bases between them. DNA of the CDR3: TGCAGTGCTAGAGTGGGATGGTCCTACGAGCAGTACGTC. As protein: CSARVGWSYEQYV.

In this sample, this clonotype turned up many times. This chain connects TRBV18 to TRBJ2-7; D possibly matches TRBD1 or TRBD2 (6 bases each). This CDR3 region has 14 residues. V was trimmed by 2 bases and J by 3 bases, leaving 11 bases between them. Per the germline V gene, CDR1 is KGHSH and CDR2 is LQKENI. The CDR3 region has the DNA TGTGCCAGCTCACCAGCGGGACACCTCTACGAGCAGTACTTC. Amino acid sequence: CASSPAGHLYEQYF.

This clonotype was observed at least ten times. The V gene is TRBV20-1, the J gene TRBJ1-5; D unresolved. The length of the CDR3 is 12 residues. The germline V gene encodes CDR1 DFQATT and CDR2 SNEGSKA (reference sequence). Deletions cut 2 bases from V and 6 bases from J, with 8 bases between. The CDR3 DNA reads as TGCAGTGCTAGACAATCTGGTCAGCCCCAGCATTTT. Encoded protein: CSARQSGQPQHF.

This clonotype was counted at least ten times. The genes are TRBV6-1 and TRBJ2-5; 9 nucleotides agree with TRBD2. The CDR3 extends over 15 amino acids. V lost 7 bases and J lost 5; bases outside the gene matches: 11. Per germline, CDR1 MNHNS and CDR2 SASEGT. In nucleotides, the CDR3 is TGTGCCAGCACCTGGACTAGCGTCAGGGCGGAGACCCAGTACTTC. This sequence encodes CASTWTSVRAETQYF.

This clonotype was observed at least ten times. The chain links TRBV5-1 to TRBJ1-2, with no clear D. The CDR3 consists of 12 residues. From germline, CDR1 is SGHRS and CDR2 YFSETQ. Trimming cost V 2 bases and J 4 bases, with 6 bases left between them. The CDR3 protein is CASSFDGYGYTF. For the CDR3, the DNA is TGCGCCAGCAGCTTCGACGGCTATGGCTACACCTTC.

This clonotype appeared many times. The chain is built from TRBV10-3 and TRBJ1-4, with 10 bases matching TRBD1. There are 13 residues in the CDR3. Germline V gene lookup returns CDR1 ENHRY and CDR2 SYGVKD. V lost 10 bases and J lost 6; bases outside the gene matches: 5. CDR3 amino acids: CATQTGGDEKLFF. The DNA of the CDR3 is TGTGCCACGCAGACAGGGGGCGATGAAAAACTGTTTTTT.

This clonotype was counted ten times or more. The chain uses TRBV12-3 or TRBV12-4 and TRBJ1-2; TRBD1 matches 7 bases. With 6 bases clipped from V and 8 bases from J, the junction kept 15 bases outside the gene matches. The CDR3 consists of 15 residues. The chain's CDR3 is CASRRTGTDQEGYTF. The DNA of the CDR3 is TGTGCCAGCAGAAGAACCGGGACAGACCAAGAGGGCTACACCTTC.

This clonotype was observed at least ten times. As DNA, the CDR3 is TGCAGTGCGTTCGACGGGACACCCGCCTTGCAGTACGTC. This encodes CSAFDGTPALQYV. The chain links TRBV20-1 to TRBJ2-7; maybe TRBD1 (6 bases). V was pared by 6 bases and J by 9 bases, with 21 bases between. The length of the CDR3 is 13 residues. The germline CDR1 and CDR2 sequences are DFQATT and SNEGSKA (reference sequence).

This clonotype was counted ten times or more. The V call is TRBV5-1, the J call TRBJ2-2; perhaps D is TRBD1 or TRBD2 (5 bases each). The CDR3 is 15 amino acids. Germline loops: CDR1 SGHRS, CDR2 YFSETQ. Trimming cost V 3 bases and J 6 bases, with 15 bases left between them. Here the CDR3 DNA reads TGCGCCAGCAGCTCCCCGGGACCACCCTCCGGGGAGCTGTTTTTT. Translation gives CASSSPGPPSGELFF. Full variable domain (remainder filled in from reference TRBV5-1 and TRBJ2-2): KAGVTQTPRYLIKTRGQQVTLSCSPISGHRSVSWYQQTPGQGLQFLFEYFSETQRNKGNFPGRFSGRQFSNSRSEMNVSTLELGDSALYLCASSSPGPPSGELFFGEGSRLTVL.

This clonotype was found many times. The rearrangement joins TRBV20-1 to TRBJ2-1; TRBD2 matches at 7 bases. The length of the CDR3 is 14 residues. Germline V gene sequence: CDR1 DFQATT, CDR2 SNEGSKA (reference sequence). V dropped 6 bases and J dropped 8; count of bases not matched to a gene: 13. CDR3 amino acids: CSARGLVGSYEQFF. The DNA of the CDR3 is TGCAGTGCCCGCGGACTAGTCGGTAGCTATGAGCAGTTCTTC.

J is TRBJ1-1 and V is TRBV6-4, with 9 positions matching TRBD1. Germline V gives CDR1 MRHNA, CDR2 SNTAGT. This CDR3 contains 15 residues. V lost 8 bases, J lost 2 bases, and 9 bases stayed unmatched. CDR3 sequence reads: CASRRGTGRNTEAFF. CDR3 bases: TGTGCCAGCCGAAGGGGGACAGGGCGAAACACTGAAGCTTTCTTT.

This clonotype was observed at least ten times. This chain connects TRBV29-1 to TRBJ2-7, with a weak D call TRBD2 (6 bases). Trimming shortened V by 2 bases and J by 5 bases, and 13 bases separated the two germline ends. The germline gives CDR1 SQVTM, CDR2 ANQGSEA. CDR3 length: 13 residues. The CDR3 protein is CSVEISEGNEQYF. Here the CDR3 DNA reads TGCAGCGTTGAAATTTCGGAGGGTAACGAGCAGTACTTC.

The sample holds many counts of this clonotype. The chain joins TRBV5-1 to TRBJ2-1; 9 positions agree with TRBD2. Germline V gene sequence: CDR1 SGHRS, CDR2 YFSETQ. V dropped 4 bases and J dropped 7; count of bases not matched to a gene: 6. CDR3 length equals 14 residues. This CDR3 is CASSAASGTNEQFF. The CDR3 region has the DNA TGCGCCAGCAGCGCCGCTAGCGGGACGAATGAGCAGTTCTTC.

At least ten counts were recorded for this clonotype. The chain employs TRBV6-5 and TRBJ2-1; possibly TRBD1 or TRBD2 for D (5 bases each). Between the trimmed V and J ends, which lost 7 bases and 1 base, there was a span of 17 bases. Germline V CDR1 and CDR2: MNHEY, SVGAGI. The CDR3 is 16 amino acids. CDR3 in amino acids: CASNFKRGVSYNEQFF. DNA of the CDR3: TGTGCCAGCAACTTTAAGAGAGGGGTTTCCTACAATGAGCAGTTCTTC.

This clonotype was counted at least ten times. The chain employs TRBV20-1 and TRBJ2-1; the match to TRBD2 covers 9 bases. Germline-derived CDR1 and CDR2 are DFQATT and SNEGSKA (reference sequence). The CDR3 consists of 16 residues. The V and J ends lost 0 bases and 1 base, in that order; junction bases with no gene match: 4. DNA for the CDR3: TGCAGTGCTAGAGATCCTAGCGGGATTTCCTACAATGAGCAGTTCTTC. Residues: CSARDPSGISYNEQFF.

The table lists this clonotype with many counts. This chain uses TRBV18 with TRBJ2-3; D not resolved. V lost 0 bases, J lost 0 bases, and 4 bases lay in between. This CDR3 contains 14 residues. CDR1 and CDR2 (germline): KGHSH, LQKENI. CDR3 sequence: CASSPPLSTDTQYF. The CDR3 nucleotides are TGTGCCAGCTCACCACCGCTTAGCACAGATACGCAGTATTTT. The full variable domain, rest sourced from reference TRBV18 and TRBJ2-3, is NAGVMQNPRHLVRRRGQEARLRCSPMKGHSHVYWYRQLPEEGLKFMVYLQKENIIDESGMPKERFSAEFPKEGPSILRIQQVVRGDSAAYFCASSPPLSTDTQYFGPGTRLTVL.

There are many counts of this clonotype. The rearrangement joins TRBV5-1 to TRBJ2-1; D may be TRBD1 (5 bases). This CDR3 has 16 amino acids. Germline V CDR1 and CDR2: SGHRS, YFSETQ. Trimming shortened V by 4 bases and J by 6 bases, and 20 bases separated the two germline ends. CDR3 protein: CASSPGTLRRGNEQFF. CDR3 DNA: TGCGCCAGCAGCCCTGGAACCCTACGAAGGGGCAATGAGCAGTTCTTC.

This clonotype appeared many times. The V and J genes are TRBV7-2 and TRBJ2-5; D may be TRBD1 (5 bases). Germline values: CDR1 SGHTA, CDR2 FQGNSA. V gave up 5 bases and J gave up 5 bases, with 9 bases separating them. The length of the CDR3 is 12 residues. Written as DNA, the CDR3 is TGTGCCAGCAGCGTTGGGGCTGAGACCCAGTACTTC. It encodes CASSVGAETQYF. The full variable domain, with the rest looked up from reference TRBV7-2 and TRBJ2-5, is GAGVSQSPSNKVTEKGKDVELRCDPISGHTALYWYRQSLGQGLEFLIYFQGNSAPDKSGLPSDRFSAERTGGSVSTLTIQRTQQEDSAVYLCASSVGAETQYFGPGTRLLVL.

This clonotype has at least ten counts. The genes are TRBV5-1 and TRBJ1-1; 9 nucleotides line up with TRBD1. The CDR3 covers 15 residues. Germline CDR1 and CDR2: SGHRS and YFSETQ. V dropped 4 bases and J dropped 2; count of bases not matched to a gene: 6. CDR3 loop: CASSNEGQGNTEAFF. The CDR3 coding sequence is TGCGCCAGCAGCAATGAGGGACAGGGAAACACTGAAGCTTTCTTT.

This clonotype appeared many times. DNA for the CDR3: TGCAGTGCAGTTGGGACAGGAGGCGGCTACGAGCAGTACTTC. Its translation: CSAVGTGGGYEQYF. The chain employs TRBV20-1 and TRBJ2-7, with 8 bases that match TRBD1. Trimming removed 6 bases from V and 3 bases from J; junction bases left unmatched: 10. This CDR3 is built from 14 residues. Germline CDR1 is DFQATT and CDR2 is SNEGSKA (reference sequence).

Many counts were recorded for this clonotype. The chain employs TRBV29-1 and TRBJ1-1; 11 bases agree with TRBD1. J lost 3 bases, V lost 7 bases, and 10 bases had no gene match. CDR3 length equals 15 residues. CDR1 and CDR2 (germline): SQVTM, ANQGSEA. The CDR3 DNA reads TGCAGCGGGCGGACAGGGGGCGGCTTGGACACTGAAGCTTTCTTT. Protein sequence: CSGRTGGGLDTEAFF. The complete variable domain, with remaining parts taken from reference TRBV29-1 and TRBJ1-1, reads SAVISQKPSRDICQRGTSLTIQCQVDSQVTMMFWYRQQPGQSLTLIATANQGSEATYESGFVIDKFPISRPNLTFSTLTVSNMSPEDSSIYLCSGRTGGGLDTEAFFGQGTRLTVV.

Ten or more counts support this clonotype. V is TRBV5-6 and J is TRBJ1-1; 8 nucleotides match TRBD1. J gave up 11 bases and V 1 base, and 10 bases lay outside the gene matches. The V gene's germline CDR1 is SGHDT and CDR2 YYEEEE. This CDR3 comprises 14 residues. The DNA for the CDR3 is TGTGCCAGCAGCTTGACCGGACAGGGAAAATACGCTTTCTTT. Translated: CASSLTGQGKYAFF.

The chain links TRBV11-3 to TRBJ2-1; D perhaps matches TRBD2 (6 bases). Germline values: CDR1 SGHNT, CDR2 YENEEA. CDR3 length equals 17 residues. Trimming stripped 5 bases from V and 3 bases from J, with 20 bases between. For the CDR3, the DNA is TGTGCCAGCAGCCAGAGCGGATATAGCGGAGTCTACAATGAGCAGTTCTTC. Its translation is CASSQSGYSGVYNEQFF.

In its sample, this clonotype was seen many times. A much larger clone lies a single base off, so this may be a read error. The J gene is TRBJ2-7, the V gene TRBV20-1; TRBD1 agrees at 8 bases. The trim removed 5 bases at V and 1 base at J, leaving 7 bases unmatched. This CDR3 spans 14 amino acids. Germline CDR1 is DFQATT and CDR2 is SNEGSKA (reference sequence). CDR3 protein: CSAGTGKYSYEQYV. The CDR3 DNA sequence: TGCAGTGCTGGGACAGGCAAATATTCCTACGAGCAGTACGTC.